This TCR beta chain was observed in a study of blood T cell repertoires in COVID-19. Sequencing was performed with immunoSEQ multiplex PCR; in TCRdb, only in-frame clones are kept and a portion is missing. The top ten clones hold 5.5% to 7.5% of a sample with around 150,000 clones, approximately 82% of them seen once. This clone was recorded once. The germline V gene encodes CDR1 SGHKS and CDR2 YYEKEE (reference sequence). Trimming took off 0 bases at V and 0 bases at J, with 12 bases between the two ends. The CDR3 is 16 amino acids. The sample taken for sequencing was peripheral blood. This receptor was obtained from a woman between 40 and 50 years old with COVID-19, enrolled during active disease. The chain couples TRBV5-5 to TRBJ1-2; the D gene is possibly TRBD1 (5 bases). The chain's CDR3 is CASSLVTTGTNYGYTF. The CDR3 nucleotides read TGTGCCAGCAGCTTGGTAACAACAGGTACTAACTATGGCTACACCTTC. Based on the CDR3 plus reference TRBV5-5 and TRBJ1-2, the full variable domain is DAGVTQSPTHLIKTRGQQVTLRCSPISGHKSVSWYQQVLGQGPQFIFQYYEKEERGRGNFPDRFSARQFPNYSSELNVNALLLGDSALYLCASSLVTTGTNYGYTFGSGTRLTVV.